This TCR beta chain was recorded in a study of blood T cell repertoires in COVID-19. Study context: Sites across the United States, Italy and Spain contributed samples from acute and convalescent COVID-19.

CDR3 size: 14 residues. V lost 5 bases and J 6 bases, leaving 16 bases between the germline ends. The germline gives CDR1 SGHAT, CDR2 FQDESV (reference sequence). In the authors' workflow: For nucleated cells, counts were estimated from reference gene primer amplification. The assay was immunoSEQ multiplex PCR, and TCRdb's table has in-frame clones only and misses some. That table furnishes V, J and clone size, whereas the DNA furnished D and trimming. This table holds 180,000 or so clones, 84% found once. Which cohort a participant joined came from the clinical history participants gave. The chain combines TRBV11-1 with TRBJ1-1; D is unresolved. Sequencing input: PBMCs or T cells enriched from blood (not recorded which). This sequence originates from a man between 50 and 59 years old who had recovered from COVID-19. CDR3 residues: CASSPSPTRAEAFF. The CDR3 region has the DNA TGTGCCAGCAGCCCGTCGCCTACCCGGGCTGAAGCTTTCTTT. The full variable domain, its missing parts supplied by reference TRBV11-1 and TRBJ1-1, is EAEVAQSPRYKITEKSQAVAFWCDPISGHATLYWYRQILGQGPELLVQFQDESVVDDSQLPKDRFSAERLKGVDSTLKIQPAELGDSAMYLCASSPSPTRAEAFFGQGTRLTVV.